The clone carrying this T cell receptor beta chain was picked up a small number of times. The entry originates in a study of blood T cell repertoires in COVID-19. Background on the study: Both acute and convalescent COVID-19 samples were obtained from the United States, Italy and Spain. PBMCs, B-cell-depleted T cells, or T cells were the source of the cDNA or gDNA that made up the material.

The protocol was immunoSEQ multiplex PCR, while the TCRdb copy is restricted to in-frame clones and leaves out a portion. The sample has over 45,000 clones; about 78% are singletons. This TCR came from a man in his fifties or sixties with active or convalescent COVID-19. Sequences were obtained from peripheral blood.

CDR3 nucleotide sequence: TGTGCCACCAGTGATCCGACTAGTCACGAGCAGTACTTC. It codes for CATSDPTSHEQYF. The V and J genes are TRBV24-1 and TRBJ2-7; weak D call: TRBD2 (6 bases). The CDR3 length is 13 residues. Deletions cut 3 bases from V and 5 bases from J, with 10 bases between. The germline V gene has CDR1 KGHDR and CDR2 SFDVKD.